This T cell receptor beta chain was profiled in a study of T cells after yellow fever vaccination (dated by TCRdb to between 2018 and 2021). For the study in its entirety: The SMART-Seq v4 Ultra Low Input RNA kit was used to prepare libraries from fractions with low cell numbers. Bulk TCR alpha and beta repertoires were sequenced longitudinally to track T-cell clones before and after primary and booster YFV17D yellow fever vaccination. Two healthy male donors made up the cohort, one aged 18 to 30 years and the other aged 30 to 40 years. Blood was collected at multiple timepoints before and after primary and secondary immunization, and bulk PBMC replicates and cell subsets were isolated.

The data were produced on an Illumina NovaSeq 6000. Synthesis of TCR cDNA relied on 5'RACE template switching, a step that introduced a universal primer site along with unique molecular identifiers. cDNA synthesis was primed from both the TCR alpha and TCR beta constant segments. Library amplification involved two PCR steps, and the second step added sample barcodes and sequencing adapters. Sequencing of libraries was done on Illumina HiSeq 2500 (2x100 bp) or NovaSeq (2x150 bp). The study's processing was this. MIGEC handled demultiplexing of reads and collapsing into UMI consensus sequences, while MiXCR performed V(D)J alignment. Vaccine-responding clonotypes were identified with edgeR using replicate PBMC samples, with FDR below 0.01 and a log2 fold change above 5 up to day 15 being required. Bulk clonotypes were assigned CD4 or CD8 identity according to which sequenced CD4 or CD8 repertoire held them at higher abundance. The raw public data were reprocessed by TCRdb itself: fastp quality trimming at Q25, MiXCR clonotype calling, in-frame beta chains only. Records with the same CDR3 protein are collapsed into one entry carrying the most frequent genes and DNA. For this entry, the V and J calls and clone size follow TCRdb and not the study's own pipeline. The sample has about 260,000 distinct CDR3 sequences on record, around 5.2% of them singletons. Less than 3.5% of the sample is held by the ten biggest clonotypes.

This clonotype showed up just a few times. Its antigen has not been determined. Nothing much larger sits one base from this clone, and base qualities are not available. Reading the label with the study, this specimen's treatment or condition is: live attenuated yellow fever vaccine strain. A standard Ficoll-Paque protocol was used to isolate PBMCs from peripheral blood. CD4 and CD8 T-cell fractions were isolated with Dynabeads CD4 and CD8 positive selection kits. RNA was extracted with TriZol from bulk PBMCs, CD4 and CD8 fractions, and dextramer-positive and dextramer-negative fractions. What the authors observed across the whole study: After the booster, most of the clones that had expanded following primary vaccination were detected again (approximately 96% of CD4 and roughly 90% of CD8), which suggests that memory was broadly maintained. Computational filtering was required because FACS-sorted repertoires could contain abundant contaminating clonotypes from the bulk population. A small share of clonotypes was detected in both CD4 and CD8 compartments, with the overlap likely arising from convergent recombination. The secondary T-cell response was found to be weaker but faster than the primary response, with a peak reached on day 5 rather than on day 15. Only a couple of donors were included in the study, so the extent to which the findings can be generalized is limited.

Sequenced material: CD4+ T cells sorted from PBMCs, taken on the day of the yellow fever booster vaccination. This clonotype was obtained from a man in his late teens or twenties who received the YFV17D yellow fever vaccine.

CDR3 protein: CAIAPGGGNADTQYF. The nucleotides read TGTGCCATCGCCCCGGGCGGGGGGAACGCAGATACGCAGTATTTT. The chain joins TRBV7-2 to TRBJ2-3, with 8 bases matching TRBD2. The germline V and J ends show losses of 10 bases and 4 bases respectively, and no gene match explains 13 bases of the junction. Taken from cysteine to phenylalanine, the CDR3 has 15 residues. Only the CDR3 portion is preserved as DNA: 45 bases, with reading frame beginning at the first base. CDR1 and CDR2 were assigned from the germline V gene as SGHTA and FQGNSA.